This TCR beta chain stems from a study of blood T cell repertoires in COVID-19. On the study more broadly: Collection of acute and convalescent COVID-19 samples took place in the United States, Italy and Spain. PBMCs, B-cell-depleted T cells, or T cells were the source of the cDNA or gDNA that made up the material.

Original handling: Reference gene primers were amplified, and this amplification served to estimate nucleated cell counts. Sequenced by immunoSEQ multiplex PCR; TCRdb stores in-frame clones only, minus some. That table supplies the V and J calls and clone size; D and trimming were determined from the DNA. The sample yields 300,000 to 400,000 clones, 80% to 90% seen once. The length of the CDR3 is 11 residues. V lost 3 bases, J lost 5 bases, and 7 bases lay in between. Germline CDR1 DFQATT, CDR2 SNEGSKA (reference sequence). Patients at the Seattle site were enrolled during active infection and followed longitudinally.

Input material: peripheral blood. This sequence joins TRBV20-1 and TRBJ2-5; D call uncertain. The TCR sequence derives from a woman aged 60 to 75 with COVID-19, enrolled during active disease. The DNA of the CDR3 is TGCAGTGCTAGGCCTACCGAGACCCAGTACTTC. As protein: CSARPTETQYF.